Listed here are 5 T cell receptor beta chains from one sample, sequenced in a study of T cells in localized non-small cell lung cancer. Sequencing was performed with immunoSEQ multiplex PCR; in TCRdb, only in-frame clones are kept and a portion is missing. The table lists 72,000 or so clones, approximately 87% of them singletons, with roughly 22% in the top ten. The sequencing used peripheral blood, collected before any cancer treatment. The receptor source for this set is a male donor aged 60 or older with stage III squamous cell lung carcinoma.

The CDR3 sequence: CASVDLGETQYF. In nucleotides, the CDR3 is TGTGCCAGCGTGGACCTCGGGGAGACCCAGTACTTC. The V and J genes are TRBV28 and TRBJ2-5; D is undetermined. CDR1 and CDR2 (germline): MDHEN, SYDVKM. V was pared by 8 bases and J by 5 bases, with 12 bases between. The CDR3 contains 12 residues.

The chain combines TRBV13 with TRBJ2-1, with 9 nucleotides matching TRBD1. Germline V gene data show CDR1 as PRHDT and CDR2 as FYEKMQ (reference sequence). With 5 bases clipped from V and 8 bases from J, the junction kept 7 bases outside the gene matches. The CDR3 runs 14 residues. Here the CDR3 reads CASSLGTGGDEQFF. The CDR3 DNA is TGTGCCAGCAGCCTCGGCACAGGGGGCGATGAGCAGTTCTTC. The whole variable domain, remainder taken from reference TRBV13 and TRBJ2-1, is AAGVIQSPRHLIKEKRETATLKCYPIPRHDTVYWYQQGPGQDPQFLISFYEKMQSDKGSIPDRFSAQQFSDYHSELNMSSLELGDSALYFCASSLGTGGDEQFFGPGTRLTVL.

The genes are TRBV19 and TRBJ1-5, with D perhaps TRBD1 (5 bases). The length of the CDR3 is 15 residues. CDR1 is LNHDA and CDR2 is SQIVND in the germline V gene (reference sequence). V lost 3 bases and J lost 7, with 16 bases in between. Here the CDR3 reads CASSILGVGGQPQHF. The DNA for the CDR3 is TGTGCCAGTAGTATTTTAGGGGTAGGAGGACAGCCCCAGCATTTT.

J is TRBJ2-6 and V is TRBV29-1; no clear D gene. With 4 bases removed from V and 0 bases from J, the gap between germline ends came to 4 bases. Germline V gene data show CDR1 as SQVTM and CDR2 as ANQGSEA. The CDR3 sequence is 13 residues long. CDR3 sequence: CSVVPSGANVLTF. The CDR3 bases are TGCAGCGTTGTCCCCTCTGGGGCCAACGTCCTGACTTTC.

This chain connects TRBV2 to TRBJ1-1; 8 nucleotides line up with TRBD1. There are 16 residues in the CDR3. Germline V gives CDR1 SNHLY, CDR2 FYNNEI. Losses at the gene ends were 5 bases for V and 4 bases for J; bases not matched to a gene: 12. Here the CDR3 reads CASSPLRTGMGTEAFF. In DNA, the CDR3 is TGTGCCAGCAGTCCCCTCAGGACAGGGATGGGCACTGAAGCTTTCTTT.